This TCR beta chain emerged from a study of cytomegalovirus exposure and HLA in healthy donors. Study as a whole: In a later analysis, the 120 or so validation repertoires were reported to have used the same platform as the 600 to 800 first-cohort repertoires.

Turning to this clone: The antigen is not known.

The CDR3 has 14 residues. With V trimmed by 6 bases and J by 8 bases, 9 bases remained unmatched. Germline V gene sequence: CDR1 KGHSH, CDR2 LQKENI. Study-level findings and limits: Cytomegalovirus status, reportedly, was diagnosed with high specificity and sensitivity by the classifier.

Here immunoSEQ multiplex PCR was the method, and the copy in TCRdb shows in-frame clones only, minus some. Of 57,000 or so clones in the sample, roughly 91% were seen once. The gene calls are TRBV18 and TRBJ1-4; 7 bases are shared with TRBD1. This TCR was sampled from a young woman in good health and CMV-seronegative. Sequencing was performed on PBMCs. CDR3 nucleotides: TGTGCCAGCTCCGGGACAGCCCGCCGGGAAAAACTGTTTTTT. Protein sequence: CASSGTARREKLFF.